One sample yielded the 10 T cell receptor beta chains listed below, sequenced in a study of metastatic and nonmetastatic thyroid tumors. Ahead of thyroid surgery, no patient had received treatment of any kind. MiXCR reprocessed the PCR reads for TCRdb. Of around 15,000 clones in the sample, about 25% are singletons; the top ten hold 7.5%. Sequencing was carried out using adjacent normal tissue. Source of these receptors: a female donor with papillary thyroid cancer or a benign thyroid nodule (not recorded which). Some clones in this sample may be carry-over from other donors' samples.

This clone appeared many times. The chain joins TRBV9 to TRBJ2-1, with 8 bases that match TRBD2. Losses at the gene ends were 1 base for V and 9 bases for J; bases not matched to a gene: 21. The CDR3 is 19 residues long. The V gene's germline CDR1 is SGDLS and CDR2 YYNGEE. This CDR3 is CASSVSGSINRQAVSEQFF. The DNA of the CDR3 is TGTGCCAGCAGCGTAAGCGGGAGTATAAACCGCCAAGCGGTTAGTGAGCAGTTCTTC.

This chain connects TRBV15 to TRBJ1-3; D gene uncertain. The CDR3 contains 14 residues. The V end lost 1 base, the J end lost 11 bases, and 15 bases lay between the germline ends. Germline values: CDR1 LNHNV, CDR2 YYDKDF (reference sequence). The CDR3 protein is CATSRANSGNAIYF. The CDR3 region has the DNA TGTGCCACCAGCAGAGCCAACTCTGGGAACGCCATATATTTT.

The chain combines TRBV20-1 with TRBJ1-5; TRBD1 might be the D (5 bases). Germline lookup yields CDR1 DFQATT and CDR2 SNEGSKA (reference sequence). Trimming took off 6 bases at V and 2 bases at J, with 8 bases between the two ends. This CDR3 is 12 amino acids long. The CDR3 spells CSAVGGNQPQHF. The CDR3 DNA sequence: TGCAGTGCGGTAGGGGGCAATCAGCCCCAGCATTTT.

This clone was recorded many times. This sequence joins TRBV4-2 and TRBJ2-5; D possibly corresponds to TRBD1 (6 bases). CDR1 and CDR2 (germline): LGHNA, YNFKEQ. The V end lost 4 bases, the J end lost 5 bases, and 14 bases lay between the germline ends. The CDR3 is 14 amino acids. This CDR3 reads CASSLGVRGETQYF. The CDR3 region has the DNA TGTGCCAGCAGCCTAGGGGTGAGGGGGGAGACCCAGTACTTC.

This clone was counted at least ten times. The V call is TRBV20-1, the J call TRBJ2-4; the D gene is possibly TRBD2 (5 bases). The germline gives CDR1 DFQATT, CDR2 SNEGSKA (reference sequence). The V gene lost 3 bases and the J gene lost 3 bases, with 18 bases spanning the gap. CDR3 length equals 16 residues. The CDR3, as DNA: TGCAGTGCTAGCTTATACACGGGGATAGGCAAAAACATTCAGTACTTC. Encoded protein: CSASLYTGIGKNIQYF.

This clone was found a few times. V and J are TRBV7-9 and TRBJ1-4; TRBD1 might be the D (5 bases). Germline V CDR1 and CDR2: SEHNR, FQNEAQ (reference sequence). The CDR3 sequence is 15 residues long. Trimming pared 1 base from V and 5 bases from J, leaving 11 bases between. CDR3 loop: CASSLVQAENEKLFF. CDR3 bases: TGTGCCAGCAGCTTAGTACAGGCTGAGAATGAAAAACTGTTTTTT. The variable domain in full, with the rest retrieved from reference TRBV7-9 and TRBJ1-4, is DTGVSQNPRHKITKRGQNVTFRCDPISEHNRLYWYRQTLGQGPEFLTYFQNEAQLEKSRLLSDRFSAERPKGSFSTLEIQRTEQGDSAMYLCASSLVQAENEKLFFGSGTQLSVL.

This chain uses TRBV11-2 with TRBJ1-1, with 9 nucleotides matching TRBD1. J lost 7 bases, V lost 6 bases, and 9 bases had no gene match. The germline CDR1 and CDR2 sequences are SGHAT and FQNNGV. CDR3 length equals 14 residues. CDR3 sequence: CASSLGTGSNEAFF. The CDR3 DNA follows: TGTGCCAGCAGTCTGGGGACAGGGTCTAATGAAGCTTTCTTT.

This chain uses TRBV19 with TRBJ2-7; D remains ambiguous. Trimming removed 5 bases from V and 9 bases from J, with 14 bases in between. This CDR3 is 12 amino acids long. From germline, CDR1 is LNHDA and CDR2 SQIVND (reference sequence). This chain's CDR3 is CASSSYSAWQYF. In nucleotides, the CDR3 is TGTGCCAGTAGTTCATACAGCGCATGGCAGTACTTC.

This clone was counted between two and nine times. A read error may produce the germline difference seen at one junction end. The V and J genes are TRBV6-1 and TRBJ1-4; the match to TRBD1 covers 8 bases. CDR1 MNHNS and CDR2 SASEGT come from the germline V gene. This CDR3 is 18 amino acids long. CDR3 coding DNA: TGTGCCAGCAGTCCGATGTTCGGGACAGGAGCAACCAATGAAAAACTGTTTTTT. Translated, it gives CASSPMFGTGATNEKLFF.

On this clone: Mismatch with germline at one junction end may stem from a read error. The chain links TRBV7-9 to TRBJ2-1; the D gene is possibly TRBD2 (7 bases). Germline V gives CDR1 SEHNR, CDR2 FQNEAQ (reference sequence). There are 9 residues in the CDR3. The CDR3 here is CAGGGQLSF. The CDR3 nucleotides read TGTGCAGGGGGGGGTCAGCTGAGCTTC. The complete variable domain, with remaining parts taken from reference TRBV7-9 and TRBJ2-1, reads DTGVSQNPRHKITKRGQNVTFRCDPISEHNRLYWYRQTLGQGPEFLTYFQNEAQLEKSRLLSDRFSAERPKGSFSTLEIQRTEQGDSAMYLCAGGGQLSFGPGTRLTVL.